The 16 T cell receptor beta chains given below trace back to one sample, sequenced in a study of blood T cells in healthy people across ages. Combining a sample-barcoded 5' primer with a J-beta primer mix, a second PCR ran for 7 to 11 cycles. TCRdb re-derived calls from the 5' RACE reads in MiXCR, one entry per CDR3 protein. The table has about 780,000 distinct CDR3 sequences, 20% to 30% seen once. These records were also assigned to another study, of T cells of mothers and their children.

The sequenced sample consisted of blood. These receptors were collected from a boy between 10 and 17 years old in good health.

V and J are TRBV29-1 and TRBJ2-3; TRBD1 aligns across 7 bases. The CDR3 has 16 residues. J lost 0 bases, V lost 1 base, and 7 bases had no gene match. The germline V gene has CDR1 SQVTM and CDR2 ANQGSEA. CDR3 in amino acids: CSVEGQGGFSTDTQYF. CDR3 nucleotide sequence: TGCAGCGTTGAAGGACAGGGCGGTTTTAGCACAGATACGCAGTATTTT.

V is TRBV10-3 and J is TRBJ2-7, with TRBD1 identical over 9 bases. The CDR3 spans 14 residues. Germline assignment: CDR1 ENHRY and CDR2 SYGVKD. V lost 8 bases, J lost 3 bases, and 8 bases stayed unmatched. The CDR3 spells CAILGTGTFYEQYF. In DNA, the CDR3 is TGTGCCATCTTGGGGACAGGGACCTTCTACGAGCAGTACTTC.

The chain joins TRBV25-1 to TRBJ2-1, with D uncertain. The germline V gene has CDR1 MGHDK and CDR2 SYGVNS. The CDR3 length is 13 residues. Trimming cost V 0 bases and J 7 bases, with 7 bases left between them. The CDR3 DNA follows: TGTGCCAGCAGTGAATATGTGGAGAATGAGCAGTTCTTC. Translated: CASSEYVENEQFF.

This chain joins TRBV19 and TRBJ1-5; D not resolved. The CDR3 is 14 amino acids. V was cut by 3 bases and J by 1 base, with 7 bases left in between. Germline-derived CDR1 and CDR2 are LNHDA and SQIVND (reference sequence). The CDR3 DNA sequence: TGTGCCAGTAGTATGGTGAGAAGCAATCAGCCCCAGCATTTT. Translated, it gives CASSMVRSNQPQHF. The entire variable domain, with the rest obtained from reference TRBV19 and TRBJ1-5, is as follows: DGGITQSPKYLFRKEGQNVTLSCEQNLNHDAMYWYRQDPGQGLRLIYYSQIVNDFQKGDIAEGYSVSREKKESFPLTVTSAQKNPTAFYLCASSMVRSNQPQHFGDGTRLSIL.

The sample holds a few counts of this clonotype. The chain joins TRBV20-1 to TRBJ1-1; TRBD1 is a possible D gene (6 bases). Trimming stripped 6 bases from V and 0 bases from J, with 17 bases between. CDR1 is DFQATT and CDR2 is SNEGSKA in the germline V gene (reference sequence). The CDR3 is 15 amino acids. CDR3 DNA sequence: TGCAGTGCGAGCGGACAGTTGTACGTGAACACTGAAGCTTTCTTT. It specifies CSASGQLYVNTEAFF.

The CDR3 region has the DNA TGTGCCAGCAGCCGAGGGACAGGGGGTTATCTGGACACTGAAGCTTTCTTT. This sequence encodes CASSRGTGGYLDTEAFF. The rearrangement joins TRBV7-9 to TRBJ1-1; 11 bases align to TRBD1. Trimming removed 5 bases from V and 3 bases from J; junction bases left unmatched: 11. The V gene's germline CDR1 is SEHNR and CDR2 FQNEAQ (reference sequence). This CDR3 is built from 17 residues.

The genes are TRBV4-1 and TRBJ1-3, with D tentatively TRBD1 (6 bases). V lost 0 bases to trimming and J lost 2 bases, with 14 bases between them. The CDR3 contains 17 residues. Germline V CDR1 and CDR2: MGHRA, YSYEKL. The CDR3 coding sequence is TGCGCCAGCAGCCAAGATCCCCCGGGGGCAGCTGGAAACACCATATATTTT. Encoded protein: CASSQDPPGAAGNTIYF.

V usage is TRBV11-2 and J usage is TRBJ1-1; maybe TRBD1 (5 bases). V lost 0 bases and J 11 bases, leaving 22 bases between the germline ends. Germline CDR1 SGHAT, CDR2 FQNNGV. The length of the CDR3 is 16 residues. The CDR3 reads CASSLEGTRKKGPAFF. For the CDR3, the DNA is TGTGCCAGCAGCTTAGAGGGGACCCGAAAAAAGGGTCCGGCTTTCTTT.

The rearrangement joins TRBV3-1 to TRBJ2-1; D possibly uses TRBD1 or TRBD2 (5 bases each). CDR3 length equals 16 residues. The V and J ends lost 3 bases and 5 bases respectively, with 17 bases between them. The germline gives CDR1 LGHDT, CDR2 YNNKEL (reference sequence). Here the CDR3 reads CASSQVGTSAHNEQFF. The CDR3 DNA sequence: TGTGCCAGCAGCCAGGTAGGGACCTCCGCCCACAATGAGCAGTTCTTC.

This clonotype was detected only a few times. CDR3 in DNA: TGTGCCAGCAGCCCCCGGACTACCGCGTTTCCTAATACGCAGTATTTT. Translation gives CASSPRTTAFPNTQYF. V gene TRBV11-2 combines with J gene TRBJ2-3, with a weak D call TRBD2 (6 bases). The V gene lost 5 bases and the J gene lost 7 bases, with 22 bases spanning the gap. The germline V gene has CDR1 SGHAT and CDR2 FQNNGV. The CDR3 spans 16 residues.

A few counts support this clonotype. The chain joins TRBV4-2 to TRBJ1-2; the D gene is possibly TRBD1 (5 bases). V lost 1 base and J lost 8, with 20 bases in between. Germline CDR1 reads LGHNA; CDR2 reads YNFKEQ. There are 16 residues in the CDR3. In DNA form, the CDR3 reads TGTGCCAGCAGCCAAGGGCTTGGGACCAGGGCTCAGGGCTACACCTTC. Amino acids: CASSQGLGTRAQGYTF.

The CDR3 reads CASSLSGVRGTQYF. CDR3 nucleotide sequence: TGTGCCAGCAGTTTATCTGGGGTTCGGGGGACCCAGTACTTC. The rearrangement joins TRBV27 to TRBJ2-5, with D possibly being TRBD2 (5 bases). Trimming shortened V by 0 bases and J by 7 bases, and 12 bases separated the two germline ends. The germline V gene has CDR1 MNHEY and CDR2 SMNVEV (reference sequence). CDR3 length: 14 residues.

The gene calls are TRBV6-2 or TRBV6-3 and TRBJ1-1; D call uncertain. The CDR3 spans 17 residues. CDR1 and CDR2 (germline): MNHEY, SVGEGT. Trimming left V 4 bases short and J 1 base short, with 19 bases between. DNA of the CDR3: TGTGCCAGCAGTTCCTATCAACTCGGGCTGACGAACACTGAAGCTTTCTTT. As protein: CASSSYQLGLTNTEAFF.

The rearrangement joins TRBV6-8 to TRBJ2-1, with 7 nucleotides matching TRBD1. The J call is doubtful: the DNA matches TRBJ2-5 better. This CDR3 contains 18 residues. CDR1 is MNHGY and CDR2 is SAAAGT in the germline V gene. CDR3 in DNA: TGTGCCAGCAGTTACCCTACAATCCCCGACAGGGATCAAGAGACCCAGTACTTC. This codes for CASSYPTIPDRDQETQYF.

This clonotype was seen ten or more times. The gene calls are TRBV5-1 and TRBJ2-3, with TRBD2 identical over 12 bases. This CDR3 is built from 16 residues. Germline CDR1 and CDR2: SGHRS and YFSETQ. Losses at the gene ends were 4 bases for V and 1 base for J; bases not matched to a gene: 4. The CDR3 DNA reads as TGCGCCAGCAGCGACGGGACTAGCGGGCGCACAGATACGCAGTATTTT. Encoded protein: CASSDGTSGRTDTQYF.

The J gene is TRBJ1-1, the V gene TRBV2; the D gene is possibly TRBD1 (6 bases). This CDR3 is built from 15 residues. Germline V gene lookup returns CDR1 SNHLY and CDR2 FYNNEI. V shed 0 bases and J shed 9 bases, with 17 bases lying between them. This CDR3 is CASSEASAGAFKAFF. CDR3 coding DNA: TGTGCCAGCAGTGAAGCGTCGGCAGGGGCGTTTAAAGCTTTCTTT.